One and the same sample provided the 21 T cell receptor beta chains below, sequenced in a study of T cell repertoires in cytomegalovirus infection. Their cognate antigens are unknown. TCRdb reprocessed the reads with MiXCR, giving one entry per CDR3 protein. Among roughly 920,000 distinct CDR3 sequences listed, 31% were seen once. The sequenced sample was cultured CD8+ T cells from PBMCs, obtained from culture after CMV antigen stimulation. The receptor source for this set is a human donor in good health (CMV status not recorded). Some clones in this sample may be carry-over from other donors' samples.

This clonotype has only a few counts. This chain joins TRBV7-9 and TRBJ2-7; TRBD1 aligns across 8 bases. V shed 5 bases and J 0 bases; nucleotides not matched to a gene: 9. From germline, CDR1 is SEHNR and CDR2 FQNEAQ (reference sequence). The CDR3 is 16 residues long. CDR3 loop: CASSLPGQALSYEQYF. The CDR3 DNA sequence: TGTGCCAGCAGCCTCCCGGGACAGGCGCTCTCCTACGAGCAGTACTTC.

The chain combines TRBV20-1 with TRBJ1-2, with 7 nucleotides matching TRBD1. CDR3 size: 17 residues. V gave up 0 bases and J gave up 8 bases; unmatched junction bases: 18. The germline CDR1 and CDR2 sequences are DFQATT and SNEGSKA (reference sequence). CDR3 DNA: TGCAGTGCTAGAGATCGGGCAGGGGGACGCGGCATATCGGGCTACACCTTC. It is translated as CSARDRAGGRGISGYTF.

The chain joins TRBV6-5 to TRBJ1-2, with TRBD1 matching 9 bases. Trimming at V came to 6 bases and at J to 5 bases, leaving 13 bases not matched to a gene. The CDR3 spans 16 residues. Germline V lookup: CDR1 MNHEY, CDR2 SVGAGI. The CDR3 DNA sequence: TGTGCCAGCAGGACCCAATTGGGACAGGGCCCGTATGGCTACACCTTC. This encodes CASRTQLGQGPYGYTF.

The CDR3 here is CASSLVAGAQETQYF. The CDR3 region has the DNA TGTGCCAGCAGTTTAGTAGCGGGGGCCCAAGAGACCCAGTACTTC. The chain couples TRBV27 to TRBJ2-5, with 9 bases identical to TRBD2. The CDR3 has 15 amino acids. CDR1 and CDR2 from the germline V gene are MNHEY and SMNVEV (reference sequence). V lost 2 bases to trimming and J lost 1 base; unmatched junction nucleotides: 2.

This clonotype was seen more than once but under ten times. The chain combines TRBV24-1 with TRBJ2-5; D may be TRBD1 (5 bases). Trimming removed 9 bases at V and 4 bases at J, with 17 bases between. The germline CDR1 and CDR2 sequences are KGHDR and SFDVKD. This CDR3 is 14 amino acids long. The CDR3 DNA reads as TGTGCCACCGCCGACAGTGAGGAAGCAGAGACCCAGTACTTC. Its protein product is CATADSEEAETQYF.

This clonotype was detected a few times. The genes are TRBV7-6 and TRBJ1-1, with D maybe TRBD1 (5 bases). CDR1 and CDR2 from the germline V gene are SGHVS and FNYEAQ. The CDR3 covers 16 residues. V shed 0 bases and J shed 3 bases, with 14 bases lying between them. The CDR3 nucleotides read TGTGCCAGCAGCTTAGCGGGGGGGAATTGGGACACTGAAGCTTTCTTT. Its translation: CASSLAGGNWDTEAFF.

V gene TRBV7-8 combines with J gene TRBJ2-3; D remains ambiguous. Germline CDR1 SGHVS, CDR2 FQNEAQ. This CDR3 contains 14 residues. V was shortened by 4 bases and J by 5 bases, with 13 bases between the two germline ends. CDR3 bases: TGTGCCAGCAGCTCGATAGGCGAAGTAGATACGCAGTATTTT. Its protein is CASSSIGEVDTQYF.

The chain joins TRBV12-3 or TRBV12-4 to TRBJ1-1, with a tentative D call TRBD1 (5 bases). The CDR3 loop spans 14 amino acids. With 2 bases removed from V and 7 bases from J, the gap between germline ends came to 14 bases. This CDR3 reads CASSLIGGVDEAFF. The DNA for the CDR3 is TGTGCCAGCAGTTTAATCGGGGGGGTGGATGAAGCTTTCTTT.

This clonotype was detected ten times or more. The chain joins TRBV7-2 to TRBJ1-5; maybe TRBD1 (5 bases). CDR3 length: 17 amino acids. CDR1 is SGHTA and CDR2 is FQGNSA in the germline V gene. Deletions cut 1 base from V and 0 bases from J, with 13 bases between. CDR3 residues: CASSLGAGRYSNQPQHF. The CDR3 nucleotides read TGTGCCAGCAGCTTAGGGGCAGGGAGGTATAGCAATCAGCCCCAGCATTTT.

Many counts were recorded for this clonotype. This chain uses TRBV9 with TRBJ2-1, with 7 bases aligning to TRBD1. V was pared by 2 bases and J by 0 bases, with 2 bases of the junction left unmatched. The germline V gene encodes CDR1 SGDLS and CDR2 YYNGEE. The CDR3 totals 15 residues. CDR3 sequence reads: CASSVGDSSYNEQFF. CDR3 nucleotide sequence: TGTGCCAGCAGCGTTGGGGACAGCTCCTACAATGAGCAGTTCTTC.

Points on this clonotype: The missing conserved phenylalanine or tryptophan at the end of this CDR3 makes a read error likely. The rearrangement links TRBV20-1 to TRBJ2-7; 7 positions match TRBD1. The germline V gene encodes CDR1 DFQATT and CDR2 SNEGSKA (reference sequence). V was pared by 3 bases and J by 2 bases, with 4 bases of the junction left unmatched. The CDR3 contains 13 residues. The CDR3 DNA follows: TGCAGTGCTAGGTCGACAGGGCCCTACGAGCAGTACATC. Protein: CSARSTGPYEQYI.

The chain has TRBV11-2 and TRBJ2-2; D is undetermined. The CDR3 is 14 amino acids. Between the trimmed V and J ends, which lost 1 base and 6 bases, there was a span of 9 bases. Germline values: CDR1 SGHAT, CDR2 FQNNGV. CDR3 protein: CASSLVLVAGELFF. CDR3 coding DNA: TGTGCCAGCAGCTTAGTTCTGGTTGCCGGGGAGCTGTTTTTT.

This clonotype came up many times. This chain joins TRBV10-3 and TRBJ2-1, with 8 nucleotides matching TRBD2. Germline V gene data show CDR1 as ENHRY and CDR2 as SYGVKD. The CDR3 spans 16 residues. With 2 bases clipped from V and 1 base from J, the junction kept 4 bases outside the gene matches. CDR3 nucleotides: TGTGCCATCAGTGAGATAGTAGCGGGGTCCTACAATGAGCAGTTCTTC. It is translated as CAISEIVAGSYNEQFF.

This clonotype was observed a few times. The chain combines TRBV6-2 or TRBV6-3 with TRBJ2-7; D might be TRBD1 (6 bases). The germline V gene has CDR1 MNHEY and CDR2 SVGEGT. The ends were cut back, 5 bases at V and 7 bases at J, with 12 bases in the middle. CDR3 length equals 12 residues. CDR3 residues: CASSGRGWEQYV. For the CDR3, the DNA is TGTGCCAGCAGTGGCAGGGGTTGGGAGCAGTACGTC.

The chain joins TRBV18 to TRBJ1-5; 8 nucleotides agree with TRBD1. V trimming: 2 bases; J trimming: 1 base; junction bases outside the gene matches: 16. This CDR3 is built from 20 residues. Germline V gene data show CDR1 as KGHSH and CDR2 as LQKENI. Written as DNA, the CDR3 is TGTGCCAGCTCACCAGGGGCCCCGACAGGGGATAGATTGAGCAATCAGCCCCAGCATTTT. Amino acids: CASSPGAPTGDRLSNQPQHF. The variable domain in full, completed from reference TRBV18 and TRBJ1-5, reads NAGVMQNPRHLVRRRGQEARLRCSPMKGHSHVYWYRQLPEEGLKFMVYLQKENIIDESGMPKERFSAEFPKEGPSILRIQQVVRGDSAAYFCASSPGAPTGDRLSNQPQHFGDGTRLSIL.

The chain has TRBV2 and TRBJ1-2; no clear D gene. V lost 7 bases and J 6 bases, leaving 15 bases between the germline ends. This CDR3 spans 13 amino acids. Germline V lookup: CDR1 SNHLY, CDR2 FYNNEI. CDR3 nucleotides: TGTGCCAGCAACGGCGGACGGAAGAATGGCTACACCTTC. Translating it yields CASNGGRKNGYTF.

This clonotype was observed many times. The chain is built from TRBV7-6 and TRBJ1-5; D ambiguous. The germline CDR1 and CDR2 sequences are SGHVS and FNYEAQ. This CDR3 has 17 amino acids. The V and J ends lost 1 base and 0 bases respectively, with 13 bases between them. The CDR3 DNA follows: TGTGCCAGCAGCTTAGAGGACTTCAAGCTTAGCAATCAGCCCCAGCATTTT. This sequence encodes CASSLEDFKLSNQPQHF. Complete variable domain (other parts from reference TRBV7-6 and TRBJ1-5): GAGVSQSPRYKVTKRGQDVALRCDPISGHVSLYWYRQALGQGPEFLTYFNYEAQQDKSGLPNDRFSAERPEGSISTLTIQRTEQRDSAMYRCASSLEDFKLSNQPQHFGDGTRLSIL.

Only a few counts were recorded for this clonotype. In nucleotides, the CDR3 is TGTGCCAGCAGTTACCCAGGAATGAATGTCGGGGAGCTGTTTTTT. Translation: CASSYPGMNVGELFF. The chain combines TRBV6-6 with TRBJ2-2, with D unclear. Germline V gives CDR1 MNHNY, CDR2 SVGAGI (reference sequence). V was trimmed by 2 bases and J by 7 bases, leaving 14 bases between them. This CDR3 is built from 15 residues.

This chain joins TRBV6-2 or TRBV6-3 and TRBJ1-1; no clear D gene. The V and J ends lost 7 bases and 4 bases respectively, with 19 bases between them. The V gene's germline CDR1 is MNHEY and CDR2 SVGEGT. The CDR3 loop spans 15 amino acids. The CDR3 sequence: CASIHDGEWGTEAFF. The CDR3 DNA reads as TGTGCCAGCATCCATGATGGGGAGTGGGGCACTGAAGCTTTCTTT.

The J gene is TRBJ1-1, the V gene TRBV5-4, with no clear D. CDR1 SGHNT and CDR2 YYREEE come from the germline V gene (reference sequence). The CDR3 is made up of 13 amino acids. Between the trimmed V and J ends, which lost 0 bases and 7 bases, there was a span of 10 bases. CDR3 coding DNA: TGTGCCAGCAGCTTGGTTGGCGAGGATGAAGCTTTCTTT. It codes for CASSLVGEDEAFF.

This clonotype came up many times. V and J are TRBV7-9 and TRBJ2-7, with TRBD1 matching 12 bases. The CDR3 length is 16 residues. Germline values: CDR1 SEHNR, CDR2 FQNEAQ (reference sequence). J was trimmed by 5 bases and V by 5 bases; bases with no gene match: 10. CDR3 loop: CASSPPIGTGGHEQYF. The CDR3 bases are TGTGCCAGCAGCCCCCCGATTGGGACAGGGGGCCACGAGCAGTACTTC.